The 22 T cell receptor beta chains below come from one sample, sequenced in a study of CXCR3-negative and CXCR3-positive naive CD8 T cells. Findings of the study overall: CXCR3-positive naive cells carried more hydrophobic TRB CDR3s than CXCR3-negative ones.

The TRB libraries of cDNA were built by UMI-labeled 5' RACE. No DNA is given; TCRdb re-called the 5' RACE reads and lists each CDR3 protein once. The sample has roughly 59,000 distinct CDR3 sequences, and its top ten clones hold 0.55% to 0.75%. No antigen has been identified for these receptors. Sequencing was performed on naive CXCR3+ CD8+ T cells from blood. Indicated subset: CD45RO-CCR7+CD27+CD95- naive CD8+ T cells expressing CXCR3 (TNR3+). The receptors originated from a human donor in good health. Some clones in this sample may be carry-over from other donors' samples.

V usage is TRBV6-4 and J usage is TRBJ2-1; absent DNA, TCRdb's TRBD1 call cannot be checked. This CDR3 is 13 amino acids long. CDR1 and CDR2 from the germline V gene are MRHNA and SNTAGT. CDR3: CASSGSPGGEQFF.

V usage is TRBV4-2 and J usage is TRBJ2-2. The CDR3 runs to 15 residues. Germline V gene lookup returns CDR1 LGHNA and CDR2 YNFKEQ. CDR3 residues: CASSQDQGPAGELFF.

The V call is TRBV28, the J call TRBJ2-5; TCRdb proposes TRBD1, but this gene call is untestable without DNA. The germline V gene encodes CDR1 MDHEN and CDR2 SYDVKM. The CDR3 consists of 14 residues. This CDR3 reads CASSLVLLGETQYF.

This chain connects TRBV3-1 to TRBJ2-7. This CDR3 is built from 15 residues. Per germline, CDR1 LGHDT and CDR2 YNNKEL (reference sequence). CDR3 sequence reads: CASSHSAGRSYEQYF.

The chain recombines TRBV4-3 with TRBJ2-1; absent DNA, TCRdb's TRBD2 call cannot be checked. CDR3 length equals 18 residues. CDR1 is LGHNA, CDR2 YSLEER, per germline. CDR3 residues: CASSQVYSGALSYNEQFF.

The rearrangement uses TRBV12-3 or TRBV12-4 and TRBJ2-2. CDR3 length equals 13 residues. This CDR3 reads CASSSPHTGELFF.

The rearrangement links TRBV7-6 to TRBJ2-2; TCRdb's D gene call, TRBD1, goes unchecked for lack of DNA. The germline gives CDR1 SGHVS, CDR2 FNYEAQ. The CDR3 contains 15 residues. The CDR3 loop reads CASSLPLAGAGELFF.

The CDR3 region is CSGQGLNEKLFF. The V call is TRBV29-1, the J call TRBJ1-4; the TRBD1 assignment by TCRdb is unverifiable without DNA. The CDR3 sequence is 12 residues long. Germline CDR1 SQVTM, CDR2 ANQGSEA.

The chain recombines TRBV29-1 with TRBJ2-5; with no DNA, the TCRdb D assignment of TRBD1 cannot be verified. This CDR3 has 13 residues. CDR1 and CDR2 (germline): SQVTM, ANQGSEA. CDR3 sequence: CSVRDMGEETQYF. The complete variable domain, with remaining parts taken from reference TRBV29-1 and TRBJ2-5, reads SAVISQKPSRDICQRGTSLTIQCQVDSQVTMMFWYRQQPGQSLTLIATANQGSEATYESGFVIDKFPISRPNLTFSTLTVSNMSPEDSSIYLCSVRDMGEETQYFGPGTRLLVL.

The chain is built from TRBV7-6 and TRBJ2-1; the D call of TRBD1 rests on TCRdb alone, since no DNA is present to check it. The CDR3 runs 16 residues. The germline CDR1 and CDR2 sequences are SGHVS and FNYEAQ. The CDR3 here is CASSLAVMGGNNEQFF.

The gene calls are TRBV7-3 and TRBJ2-2; TCRdb's assignment of TRBD1 cannot be checked, as there is no DNA. In germline, CDR1 is SGHTA, CDR2 FQGTGA. This CDR3 contains 13 residues. The CDR3 reads CASSAPGSGELFF.

Here the CDR3 reads CSVGGASNQPQHF. The chain has TRBV29-1 and TRBJ1-5; the TCRdb call, TRBD1, lacks DNA for checking. The germline V gene has CDR1 SQVTM and CDR2 ANQGSEA. This CDR3 is 13 amino acids long.

The V gene is TRBV28, the J gene TRBJ2-2; TCRdb lists TRBD2, though no DNA is available to test this call. Germline V gene lookup returns CDR1 MDHEN and CDR2 SYDVKM. This CDR3 spans 15 amino acids. This chain's CDR3 is CASKRTSVHFGELFF. The full variable domain, its missing parts supplied by reference TRBV28 and TRBJ2-2, is DVKVTQSSRYLVKRTGEKVFLECVQDMDHENMFWYRQDPGLGLRLIYFSYDVKMKEKGDIPEGYSVSREKKERFSLILESASTNQTSMYLCASKRTSVHFGELFFGEGSRLTVL.

The chain is built from TRBV9 and TRBJ2-7; the D call of TRBD1 rests on TCRdb alone, since no DNA is present to check it. This CDR3 has 14 residues. Germline CDR1 SGDLS, CDR2 YYNGEE. This chain's CDR3 is CASSVGTAGYEQYF. Together with reference TRBV9 and TRBJ2-7, the CDR3 gives the full variable domain: DSGVTQTPKHLITATGQRVTLRCSPRSGDLSVYWYQQSLDQGLQFLIQYYNGEERAKGNILERFSAQQFPDLHSELNLSSLELGDSALYFCASSVGTAGYEQYFGPGTRLTVT.

The genes are TRBV11-3 and TRBJ2-7; the TCRdb D gene call, TRBD1, has no DNA to confirm it. The CDR3 totals 14 residues. CDR1 SGHNT and CDR2 YENEEA come from the germline V gene. CDR3 residues: CASSLRHFSYEQYF.

V gene TRBV29-1 combines with J gene TRBJ2-3. The CDR3 has 16 amino acids. Germline-derived CDR1 and CDR2 are SQVTM and ANQGSEA. CDR3 loop: CSVGELASPSTDTQYF.

The V and J genes are TRBV28 and TRBJ1-2; TCRdb indicates TRBD1, and absent DNA this call remains unverified. The germline CDR1 and CDR2 sequences are MDHEN and SYDVKM. This CDR3 contains 14 residues. CDR3 residues: CASSQGRTAYGYTF.

The V call is TRBV12-2, the J call TRBJ2-4. TRBV12-2 represents a pseudogene. The length of the CDR3 is 14 residues. The CDR3 spells CASRLPGTENIQYF.

The chain is built from TRBV10-3 and TRBJ2-1; lacking DNA, the TRBD1 call made by TCRdb goes unchecked. The CDR3 loop spans 13 amino acids. The germline V gene encodes CDR1 ENHRY and CDR2 SYGVKD. The CDR3 is CAIGAQAYNEQFF.

The V and J genes are TRBV13 and TRBJ1-4; TCRdb picks TRBD1, but there is no DNA to check that call. The germline CDR1 and CDR2 sequences are PRHDT and FYEKMQ (reference sequence). The CDR3 loop spans 18 amino acids. The CDR3 reads CASSGEDRDISGKSKLFF.

V is TRBV29-1 and J is TRBJ2-2. Germline V lookup: CDR1 SQVTM, CDR2 ANQGSEA. The CDR3 is made up of 12 amino acids. This chain's CDR3 is CSVESGTGELFF.

The V and J genes are TRBV27 and TRBJ2-3; no DNA is available, so the TRBD2 call from TCRdb remains unchecked. The CDR3 loop spans 20 amino acids. CDR1 MNHEY and CDR2 SMNVEV come from the germline V gene (reference sequence). This chain's CDR3 is CASSLLVIPRYQSGTDTQYF.